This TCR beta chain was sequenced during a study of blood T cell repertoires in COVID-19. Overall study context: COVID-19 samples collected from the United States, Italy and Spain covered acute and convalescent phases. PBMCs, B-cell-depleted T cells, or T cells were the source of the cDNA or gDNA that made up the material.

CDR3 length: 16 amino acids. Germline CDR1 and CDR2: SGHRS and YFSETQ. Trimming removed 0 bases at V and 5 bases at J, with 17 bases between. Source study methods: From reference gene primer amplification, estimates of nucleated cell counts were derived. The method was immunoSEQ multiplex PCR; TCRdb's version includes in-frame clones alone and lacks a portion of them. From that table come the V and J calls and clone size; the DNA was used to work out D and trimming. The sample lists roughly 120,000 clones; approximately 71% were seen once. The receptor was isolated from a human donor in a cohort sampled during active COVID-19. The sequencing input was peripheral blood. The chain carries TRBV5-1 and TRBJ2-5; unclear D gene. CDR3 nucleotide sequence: TGCGCCAGCAGCTTGGCCCTGACCTCCTACGGGGAGACCCAGTACTTC. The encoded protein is CASSLALTSYGETQYF.